This T cell receptor beta chain was recorded in a study of PD-1 blockade in mismatch repair-deficient tumors. Study at large: Enrolled about 2012-2016, patients had progressing, pretreated mismatch repair-deficient cancers of about twelve types.

The V end was cut by 7 bases, the J end by 3 bases, with 10 bases between. The V gene's germline CDR1 is MNHNS and CDR2 SASEGT. The CDR3 has 13 amino acids. The method was immunoSEQ multiplex PCR; TCRdb's version includes in-frame clones alone and lacks a portion of them. The table includes 120,000 or so clones, approximately 90% detected once. The specimen comprised peripheral blood, sampled 44 weeks after starting pembrolizumab. This clonotype was obtained from an adult with mismatch repair-deficient cancer. V gene TRBV6-1 combines with J gene TRBJ1-5; D remains unclear. This CDR3 is CASMRGPNQPQHF. DNA of the CDR3: TGTGCCAGCATGCGAGGCCCCAATCAGCCCCAGCATTTT.